This TCR beta chain was observed in a study of blood T cell repertoires in COVID-19. Study-wide context: Both acute and convalescent COVID-19 samples were obtained from the United States, Italy and Spain. T cells, B-cell-depleted T cells, or PBMCs supplied cDNA or gDNA.

This CDR3 is 15 amino acids long. Unmatched junction bases numbered 8, after V lost 2 bases and J lost 7 bases. Germline V lookup: CDR1 SGHRS, CDR2 YFSETQ. The authors' processing: Estimation of nucleated cell counts relied on the amplification of reference gene primers. The table came from immunoSEQ multiplex PCR; TCRdb's copy has only in-frame clones and leaves some out. V, J and clone size reflect that table, while D and trimming were determined from the DNA. The table includes approximately 52,000 clones, 80% to 95% detected once. The receptor's source is a human donor in a cohort sampled during active COVID-19. The sequenced sample was peripheral blood. V usage is TRBV5-1 and J usage is TRBJ2-1; 8 positions agree with TRBD1. This chain's CDR3 is CASSLGQGSSNEQFF. CDR3 in DNA: TGCGCCAGCAGCTTAGGACAGGGTTCGTCTAATGAGCAGTTCTTC.